This TCR beta chain originates from a study of cytomegalovirus exposure and HLA in healthy donors (dated by TCRdb to 2016 to 2017). For context, the study as a whole: An earlier analysis of approximately 600 of the donors reported about 250 Gb of sequence data and approximately 110 million unique TCR beta sequences from 190 million or so T cells. An earlier analysis of about 620 of the donors applied high-throughput TCR beta sequencing to assess whether each TCR beta V gene segment acted as functional or pseudogenic. Roughly 300 gigabases of sequencing data and 75 million to 85 million unique TCR sequences made up an early release that covered 640 HLA-typed donors. Every discovery cohort repertoire had been produced on one sequencing platform. Because of strong linkage in the cohort, five DR-DQ haplotypes were treated as single units for association and clustering. Among the roughly 390 genotyped donors, under 90% belonged to the genetic ancestry cluster associated with self-reported Caucasian donors. The study aimed to test whether cataloging public T cell receptors could reveal signatures of past pathogen exposure. A later genetic analysis took genome-wide SNP genotypes for about 60% of the roughly 670 donors and used that subset as a discovery cohort. Class I and class II HLA loci were covered by the typing at four-digit resolution. Donor age, sex, ethnicity and CMV serostatus were collected together with the repertoire data. In a later analysis, previously published TCR beta repertoires from about 640 donors were re-analyzed and high-resolution HLA genotyping was added so that TCR occurrence patterns could be studied. In the later analysis, no new phenotypic data were used to find candidate immune exposures; instead, reliance was placed on TCR beta sequences and their occurrence across donors. The number of typed donors differed by locus: about 629-630 for A, B, C, DRB1 and DQB1; 522 for DQA1; about 600 for DPA1; and 450 to 480 for DPB1. On average, over 200,000 unique TCR beta nucleotide sequences were sequenced per donor among roughly 430 genotyped donors of the cohort, with around 19% of those sequences being non-productive. To predict cytomegalovirus infection status, the study combined high-throughput TCR immunosequencing, statistical association of individual TCRs with disease status, and machine learning. The study used immunosequencing to profile the T cell repertoires of 600 to 850 subjects and linked those repertoires to cytomegalovirus serostatus. In addition to the first cohort of approximately 650 subjects, a separate validation cohort of about 120 different subjects was used. The investigation overall reported the following: A later analysis found that TCR association rates varied across HLA loci, with DRB1 alleles showing the most associated TCRs and HLA-C alleles the fewest. A cluster of highly shared sequence variants was judged likely to represent a technical artifact of the sequencing pipeline. When HLA alleles, especially DR and DQ, strongly co-occurred, TCR associations were difficult to assign to individual alleles. Because HLA typing was missing for some donors at each locus, association tests included only the typed subset. Specific HLA alleles were associated with roughly 16,000 TCR beta sequences at a false discovery rate of 0.05 in a later analysis. Most TCR sequences were observed very rarely across donors, whereas some public TCRs were present in many individuals. Immune exposure information for the cohort was limited to CMV serostatus. A later analysis found that HLA-associated TCR beta chains were more clonally expanded and had lower generation probabilities than equally common non-associated chains. The study listed approximately 150 TCR beta chains as associated with cytomegalovirus. A later genetic analysis reported fewer N-insertions in productive TCRs among donors in an Asian-associated ancestry cluster than the roughly 640-donor mean. Correlated functional status among segregating V segments might reflect linkage disequilibrium, but an unknown experimental factor could not be ruled out. The classifier was reported to diagnose cytomegalovirus status with high specificity and sensitivity in both the original cohort and the validation cohort. According to a later analysis, most CMV-associated TCR beta chains appeared to be HLA-restricted, and the HLA associations seemed to be driven largely by CMV exposure. About 15 rarely observed V segments, including chromosome 9 orphons, were excluded from the earlier analysis of a few hundred of the donors because counts were too low. A few of the identified cytomegalovirus-associated TCR beta chains were confirmed in vitro to be specific for cytomegalovirus antigens. A later genetic analysis associated a missense DCLRE1C variant with V-gene and J-gene trimming of TCR beta chains, and an independent cohort replicated the association. In this cohort, only TCR beta chains were sequenced, and detectable features were limited by the absence of alpha or paired-chain data. The 87-base-pair reads could not distinguish some IMGT-functional V segments, including TRBV6-2 and TRBV6-3, so those segments were excluded. The authors suggested that the approach could potentially be extended to other disease states and immunological phenotypes. A later analysis reported that several top co-occurrence clusters appeared linked to parvovirus B19, influenza, CMV and Epstein-Barr virus. A further reported finding was that TCR beta sequences accurately predicted the HLA-A and HLA-B alleles for most subjects in the first cohort. The presence/absence analyses assumed that sequencing depth was roughly uniform across donors, and that assumption may not be true. An earlier analysis of 587 of the donors showed that most TCR beta V segments appeared in productive rearrangements either about 87% or about 30% of the time, which broadly matched IMGT annotations.

The receptor library was made with the immunoSEQ multiplex PCR assay. A mixture of 60 forward primers for TCR Vbeta segments and 13 reverse primers for TCR Jbeta segments was used in the multiplex PCR. A multiplex PCR assay on genomic DNA amplified the CDR3 region of rearranged TCR beta genes. On the Illumina HiSeq System, the amplified TCR beta libraries were sequenced as 87-base-pair reads. The source study handled its data this way. A later analysis counted approximately 74 million unique TCR beta chains across the 600 to 850 repertoires, and some 12 million of these chains were shared by at least two donors. A nearest-neighbor algorithm error-corrected the raw reads and collapsed the reads into unique sequences, merging closely related sequences to remove PCR and sequencing errors. V, D and J gene segments were assigned by aligning CDR3 sequences to IMGT reference sequences. For a sequence to be retained, a match of at least six nucleotides was required to both a V gene segment and a J gene segment. A rearrangement counted as productive if the CDR3 had no stop codons and remained in frame with V and J, and every other rearrangement counted as non-productive. Following IMGT convention, CDR3 was defined as the stretch from the second conserved V-encoded cysteine up to the conserved J-encoded phenylalanine. The earlier analysis of 587 of the donors excluded sequences that lacked an unambiguous match to a single V gene segment. An earlier analysis of around 600 of the donors classified V segments as functional when productive rearrangements were above 56.7% and as segregating when the standard deviation between donors was above 5%. A statistical classification framework was built to diagnose cytomegalovirus status from the catalog of TCR beta chain sequences. In a later analysis, V and J genes were assigned by comparing TCR nucleotide sequences against IMGT/GENE-DB human TR gene sequences. In a later analysis, CDR3 sequences and most-parsimonious VDJ recombination scenarios were assigned using the TCRdist pipeline. In a later analysis, each TCR beta chain was defined by its CDR3 amino acid sequence together with its V-gene family, and reads without a unique V-gene family were excluded. In a later analysis, around 650 highly shared, low-generation-probability nucleotide sequences were removed to address suspected cross-contamination and a sequencing artifact. In a later analysis, a clonal expansion index was calculated for each public chain from normalized within-repertoire ranks of inferred template counts. In a later analysis, generation probabilities were computed with a VDJ recombination model fitted to out-of-frame rearrangements, and the resulting probabilities were checked against IGoR. A later analysis scored TCR-TCR, TCR-HLA and TCR-CMV co-occurrence with hypergeometric tests, applying a repertoire-size bias correction to TCR pairs. To estimate false discovery rates, a later analysis permuted the HLA or CMV assignments 20 times. In a later analysis, co-occurring TCRs were grouped using DBSCAN, and TCRdist sequence similarity was added for clustering within HLA-allele-positive subsets. For co-occurrence clustering, repertoires with fewer than 30,000 or more than 120,000 public chains were excluded, along with 5 or 6 repertoires with anomalous nucleotide sharing. This immuneACCESS table, as held by TCRdb, lists in-frame sequences with V and J called but not all clones. Of the missing ones, under half trace to an unresolved V gene in checked studies; the others have no known cause. D and trimming were read from the DNA, whereas the V and J calls and clone size are those reported in that table. Across this sample there are roughly 140,000 clones, with around 79% seen only once. The ten largest clones take up over 0.6% of the sample.

From a lookup of the germline V gene, CDR1 and CDR2 are SQVTM and ANQGSEA. The CDR3, cysteine through phenylalanine, is 13 amino acids long. Only CDR3 DNA is held: 39 bases, read in frame from base 1. Deletion took 4 bases off V and 5 bases off J, with a span of 11 bases between the germline ends. Concerning this clone itself: The antigen it binds to is not known. Base qualities are not at hand, and no much larger clone is one base apart.

The cohort consisted of 666 healthy bone marrow donors. At the time of sampling, every cohort member was nominally healthy, though immune exposures that went unrecorded were likely present. The donor tested CMV seronegative, placing the donor among the 300 to 400 seronegative members of the cohort. Every donor gave a peripheral blood sample, and the peripheral blood mononuclear cells from that sample were used for TCR beta sequencing. Genomic DNA was extracted from the blood cell samples with the Qiagen DNeasy Blood Extraction Kit. The sequence derives from a male donor in good health and CMV-seronegative. The sequenced material came from PBMCs. The V and J segments used are TRBV29-1 and TRBJ1-4; the D gene remains uncertain. The sequenced DNA is TGCAGCGTTGCGGGGTTCCCAAATGAAAAACTGTTTTTT. This yields the protein CSVAGFPNEKLFF.